This T cell receptor beta chain was found in a study of T cells in tuberculosis. Study at large: The T cells targeted glucose monomycolate, a mycobacterial lipid, via CD1B. Study results and limitations: Low-affinity CD1B-GMM tetramer-binding T cells may have been missed.

Per germline, CDR1 SGHRS and CDR2 YFSETQ. CDR3 length: 12 amino acids. The germline V and J ends were trimmed by 4 bases and 8 bases, with 12 bases remaining between them. Chain pairing is unknown; alpha and beta were sequenced separately. Only in-frame clones appear in the TCRdb table, and some are missing; sequencing was by immunoSEQ multiplex PCR. The table records approximately 57,000 clones, roughly 90% of them present only once. Thawed, overnight-rested PBMC were stained with GMM-loaded CD1B tetramer, viability dye and anti-CD3, then sorted. The lipid loaded on the CD1B tetramers was C32 glucose monomycolate from Rhodococcus equi. Tetramer-negative cells, roughly 97,000 per donor, were also sorted.

Sequenced material: CD1b-GMM tetramer-negative cells sorted from PBMCs. The chain is built from TRBV5-1 and TRBJ1-2; D ambiguous. This receptor was identified in an adult woman with latent tuberculosis. This CDR3 is CASSLGGDGYTF. In nucleotides, the CDR3 is TGCGCCAGCAGCCTTGGAGGCGACGGCTACACCTTC.